Listed here are 30 T cell receptor beta chains from one sample, sequenced in a study of shared clonotypes between healthy human individuals. CD45RO negativity and positive selection for CCR7 defined naive CD8 cells, a population that excluded terminally differentiated effector memory CD45RA+ cells. Clones were read by immunoSEQ multiplex PCR, and TCRdb kept only the in-frame ones, dropping some. The top ten hold 1.5% to 2% of the sample, which has around 1.9 million clones, about 93% seen once. Material for sequencing was naive CD8+ T cells from PBMCs. The origin of the receptors is a man aged 18-30 years in good health. Some clones in this sample may be carry-over from other donors' samples.

As for this clone: Other DNA variants within this sample encode the same CDR3. The chain is built from TRBV27 and TRBJ2-1; TRBD2 matches 9 bases. The V and J ends lost 5 bases and 0 bases, in that order; junction bases with no gene match: 5. This CDR3 is built from 16 residues. The V gene's germline CDR1 is MNHEY and CDR2 SMNVEV (reference sequence). Here the CDR3 reads CASSPLAGSSYNEQFF. CDR3 nucleotides: TGTGCCAGCAGTCCCCTAGCGGGAAGCTCCTACAATGAGCAGTTCTTC.

The chain couples TRBV7-9 to TRBJ2-7, with 14 bases that match TRBD2. CDR3 size: 16 residues. Germline CDR1 SEHNR, CDR2 FQNEAQ (reference sequence). J was trimmed by 4 bases and V by 5 bases; bases with no gene match: 7. The CDR3 sequence: CASSRGLAGGRYEQYF. CDR3 sequence (DNA): TGTGCCAGCAGCCGCGGACTAGCGGGAGGTCGATACGAGCAGTACTTC.

The chain recombines TRBV10-3 with TRBJ2-1; no clear D. V was shortened by 3 bases and J by 0 bases, with 12 bases between the two germline ends. CDR1 is ENHRY, CDR2 SYGVKD, per germline. This CDR3 region has 16 residues. The CDR3: CAISDPGISSYNEQFF. As DNA, the CDR3 is TGTGCCATCAGTGATCCCGGTATCAGCTCCTACAATGAGCAGTTCTTC.

V gene TRBV9 combines with J gene TRBJ2-7; 7 bases align to TRBD1. The CDR3 has 16 residues. Per germline, CDR1 SGDLS and CDR2 YYNGEE. With V trimmed by 2 bases and J by 3 bases, 11 bases remained unmatched. CDR3: CASSVLRTGAYYEQYF. In DNA, the CDR3 is TGTGCCAGCAGCGTCCTTCGCACAGGGGCCTACTACGAGCAGTACTTC. The variable domain in full, completed from reference TRBV9 and TRBJ2-7, reads DSGVTQTPKHLITATGQRVTLRCSPRSGDLSVYWYQQSLDQGLQFLIQYYNGEERAKGNILERFSAQQFPDLHSELNLSSLELGDSALYFCASSVLRTGAYYEQYFGPGTRLTVT.

This rearrangement joins TRBV5-1 to TRBJ1-6; the D is unclear. The CDR3 has 13 amino acids. CDR1 SGHRS and CDR2 YFSETQ come from the germline V gene. Trimming cost V 4 bases and J 10 bases, with 12 bases left between them. The CDR3 region has the DNA TGCGCCAGCAGCCCGGACGGCACCTCACCCCTCCACTTT. This encodes CASSPDGTSPLHF.

V gene TRBV2 combines with J gene TRBJ2-7, with D maybe TRBD1 (7 bases). This CDR3 has 12 residues. Germline CDR1 and CDR2: SNHLY and FYNNEI. V was shortened by 7 bases and J by 7 bases, with 14 bases between the two germline ends. The CDR3 DNA reads as TGTGCCAGCAAGGAGGGGGCATTAGAGCAGTACTTC. Its translation: CASKEGALEQYF.

The rearrangement links TRBV5-1 to TRBJ1-3, with D tentatively TRBD1 (5 bases). Germline CDR1 and CDR2: SGHRS and YFSETQ. This CDR3 region has 16 residues. The germline V and J ends were trimmed by 0 bases and 2 bases, with 12 bases remaining between them. DNA of the CDR3: TGCGCCAGCAGCTTGGGGAGAGGGGCGGCTGGAAACACCATATATTTT. This codes for CASSLGRGAAGNTIYF.

The chain couples TRBV13 to TRBJ2-6, with TRBD2 matching over 10 bases. Losses at the gene ends were 7 bases for V and 1 base for J; bases not matched to a gene: 10. The CDR3 sequence is 18 residues long. The germline V gene encodes CDR1 PRHDT and CDR2 FYEKMQ (reference sequence). In DNA form, the CDR3 reads TGTGCCAGCAACAACCGGCTAGCGGGAGAGTCTGGGGCCAACGTCCTGACTTTC. Translated, it gives CASNNRLAGESGANVLTF.

This chain joins TRBV2 and TRBJ2-1; 9 bases align to TRBD1. V lost 5 bases to trimming and J lost 0 bases; unmatched junction nucleotides: 5. CDR1 is SNHLY and CDR2 is FYNNEI in the germline V gene. This CDR3 is 16 amino acids long. CDR3 in amino acids: CASSLGQGRSYNEQFF. CDR3 DNA sequence: TGTGCCAGCAGTTTGGGACAGGGCCGCTCCTACAATGAGCAGTTCTTC.

This clone was recorded once. V usage is TRBV5-4 and J usage is TRBJ2-7; D is uncertain. This CDR3 region has 13 residues. CDR1 SGHNT and CDR2 YYREEE come from the germline V gene (reference sequence). V lost 0 bases and J 4 bases, leaving 8 bases between the germline ends. CDR3 region: CASSLASQYEQYF. The CDR3 nucleotides are TGTGCCAGCAGCTTGGCCAGCCAATACGAGCAGTACTTC.

The chain joins TRBV28 to TRBJ2-7, with TRBD1 identical over 8 bases. The J segment lost 6 bases and the V segment lost 6 bases, leaving 10 bases of the junction unmatched. The CDR3 has 14 residues. Germline CDR1 is MDHEN and CDR2 is SYDVKM. This chain's CDR3 is CASRPGTGSVEQYF. Here the CDR3 DNA reads TGTGCCAGCAGGCCCGGGACAGGTTCGGTCGAGCAGTACTTC.

The V call is TRBV28, the J call TRBJ1-5; D not resolved. The CDR3 extends over 15 amino acids. V lost 6 bases to trimming and J lost 2 bases, with 14 bases between them. The germline gives CDR1 MDHEN, CDR2 SYDVKM. CDR3 coding DNA: TGTGCCAGCAGGCGACAAGCAGAGGGCAATCAGCCCCAGCATTTT. Its protein product is CASRRQAEGNQPQHF.

The chain couples TRBV7-9 to TRBJ2-1; D call uncertain. Trimming removed 1 base from V and 2 bases from J, with 9 bases in between. The CDR3 is 15 amino acids. Per germline, CDR1 SEHNR and CDR2 FQNEAQ (reference sequence). The chain's CDR3 is CASSLGPPAYNEQFF. CDR3 nucleotide sequence: TGTGCCAGCAGCTTAGGTCCCCCGGCCTACAATGAGCAGTTCTTC.

This clone was counted once. J is TRBJ1-2 and V is TRBV19, with no clear D. The germline V and J ends were trimmed by 2 bases and 3 bases, with 16 bases remaining between them. Per germline, CDR1 LNHDA and CDR2 SQIVND (reference sequence). The CDR3 consists of 16 residues. The CDR3 region has the DNA TGTGCCAGTAGTATATATGGGCCGCCGCCCGACTATGGCTACACCTTC. It translates to CASSIYGPPPDYGYTF.

This rearrangement joins TRBV7-9 to TRBJ2-1, with 10 bases that match TRBD1. J was trimmed by 5 bases and V by 5 bases; bases with no gene match: 9. Germline V CDR1 and CDR2: SEHNR, FQNEAQ (reference sequence). The CDR3 loop spans 16 amino acids. Written as DNA, the CDR3 is TGTGCCAGCAGCGTTGGACAGGGGGTACTAGACAATGAGCAGTTCTTC. This translates into CASSVGQGVLDNEQFF.

The gene calls are TRBV18 and TRBJ1-1; unclear D gene. Trimming left V 2 bases short and J 6 bases short, with 10 bases between. Germline V CDR1 and CDR2: KGHSH, LQKENI. This CDR3 region has 13 residues. The CDR3 coding sequence is TGTGCCAGCTCACCAGGCCGGGTTGCTGAAGCTTTCTTT. This codes for CASSPGRVAEAFF.

V gene TRBV7-6 combines with J gene TRBJ2-5; TRBD1 or TRBD2 may be the D gene (5 bases each). V was pared by 1 base and J by 1 base, with 22 bases between. Per germline, CDR1 SGHVS and CDR2 FNYEAQ. This CDR3 spans 19 amino acids. CDR3 bases: TGTGCCAGCAGCTTAGGGGGACCGCCTCTTACCGGAGGCCAAGAGACCCAGTACTTC. Amino acids: CASSLGGPPLTGGQETQYF.

The chain couples TRBV15 to TRBJ2-4; possibly TRBD1 or TRBD2 for D (5 bases each). Germline V gives CDR1 LNHNV, CDR2 YYDKDF (reference sequence). The CDR3 sequence is 15 residues long. Between the trimmed V and J ends, which lost 0 bases and 8 bases, there was a span of 14 bases. This chain's CDR3 is CATSRDQGVWDIQYF. The CDR3 DNA reads as TGTGCCACCAGCAGAGATCAGGGAGTTTGGGACATTCAGTACTTC.

The chain combines TRBV9 with TRBJ1-2; D remains unclear. V was shortened by 4 bases and J by 0 bases, with 13 bases between the two germline ends. Germline V gives CDR1 SGDLS, CDR2 YYNGEE. The CDR3 sequence is 15 residues long. In DNA form, the CDR3 reads TGTGCCAGCAGCCCCCTTATAGTAGCTAACTATGGCTACACCTTC. It specifies CASSPLIVANYGYTF. The whole variable domain, remainder taken from reference TRBV9 and TRBJ1-2, is DSGVTQTPKHLITATGQRVTLRCSPRSGDLSVYWYQQSLDQGLQFLIQYYNGEERAKGNILERFSAQQFPDLHSELNLSSLELGDSALYFCASSPLIVANYGYTFGSGTRLTVV.

The genes are TRBV15 and TRBJ1-1; D is unresolved. Trimming cost V 1 base and J 6 bases, with 12 bases left between them. This CDR3 is built from 14 residues. CDR1 LNHNV and CDR2 YYDKDF come from the germline V gene (reference sequence). The CDR3 bases are TGTGCCACCAGCAGAGGGACGCTTGCGTCTGAAGCTTTCTTT. Translation: CATSRGTLASEAFF.

J is TRBJ2-2 and V is TRBV11-3, with D maybe TRBD1 (6 bases). Trimming pared 4 bases from V and 3 bases from J, leaving 9 bases between. Per germline, CDR1 SGHNT and CDR2 YENEEA. This CDR3 is 14 amino acids long. The CDR3 loop is CASSSPGDTGELFF. The CDR3 coding sequence is TGTGCCAGCAGCTCACCAGGGGACACCGGGGAGCTGTTTTTT.

The chain combines TRBV27 with TRBJ2-1; a possible D gene is TRBD2 (5 bases). Trimming pared 2 bases from V and 1 base from J, leaving 15 bases between. The CDR3 contains 17 residues. Germline CDR1 and CDR2: MNHEY and SMNVEV (reference sequence). The CDR3 nucleotides read TGTGCCAGCAGTTTAGGCTTCGGACTGAGTTCCTACAATGAGCAGTTCTTC. Its translation is CASSLGFGLSSYNEQFF.

The chain recombines TRBV27 with TRBJ1-2; D is perhaps TRBD1 (6 bases). The V and J ends lost 4 bases and 4 bases respectively, with 22 bases between them. This CDR3 comprises 17 residues. The V gene's germline CDR1 is MNHEY and CDR2 SMNVEV (reference sequence). The CDR3 region is CASSSAAEGQNLYGYTF. CDR3 in DNA: TGTGCCAGCAGTTCGGCGGCCGAAGGACAGAACCTCTATGGCTACACCTTC.

The rearrangement links TRBV11-2 to TRBJ1-4, with TRBD1 matching 8 bases. The CDR3 sequence is 17 residues long. Losses at the gene ends were 1 base for V and 7 bases for J; bases not matched to a gene: 11. Germline lookup yields CDR1 SGHAT and CDR2 FQNNGV. The CDR3 coding sequence is TGTGCCAGCAGCTTAGTCGGCAGGGGGCTTAAGGGTGAAAAACTGTTTTTT. Translated, it gives CASSLVGRGLKGEKLFF.

The V call is TRBV28, the J call TRBJ2-3; TRBD2 agrees at 11 bases. The CDR3 is 18 amino acids. Germline V lookup: CDR1 MDHEN, CDR2 SYDVKM. The trim removed 1 base at V and 0 bases at J, leaving 6 bases unmatched. The chain's CDR3 is CASSLSQRLAGSTDTQYF. As DNA, the CDR3 is TGTGCCAGCAGTTTATCCCAGAGACTAGCGGGAAGCACAGATACGCAGTATTTT.

The chain couples TRBV9 to TRBJ2-5, with 7 bases matching TRBD1. The CDR3 totals 16 residues. With V trimmed by 3 bases and J by 2 bases, 10 bases remained unmatched. The germline gives CDR1 SGDLS, CDR2 YYNGEE. CDR3 loop: CASSAPDREPQETQYF. For the CDR3, the DNA is TGTGCCAGCAGCGCCCCAGACAGGGAACCACAAGAGACCCAGTACTTC.

This rearrangement joins TRBV7-3 to TRBJ2-5; D unresolved. V lost 5 bases and J 2 bases, leaving 9 bases between the germline ends. The CDR3 loop spans 13 amino acids. The germline CDR1 and CDR2 sequences are SGHTA and FQGTGA. The CDR3 sequence is CASSETVQETQYF. CDR3 in DNA: TGTGCCAGCAGCGAGACGGTTCAAGAGACCCAGTACTTC.

This chain connects TRBV7-8 to TRBJ2-2, with TRBD1 identical over 10 bases. Germline trimming cut 4 bases from V and 1 base from J; bases unmatched to any gene: 3. The CDR3 extends over 16 amino acids. CDR1 is SGHVS, CDR2 FQNEAQ, per germline. CDR3 in amino acids: CASSSGTGVNTGELFF. The DNA of the CDR3 is TGTGCCAGCAGCTCGGGGACAGGGGTGAACACCGGGGAGCTGTTTTTT. The complete variable domain, with remaining parts taken from reference TRBV7-8 and TRBJ2-2, reads GAGVSQSPRYKVAKRGQDVALRCDPISGHVSLFWYQQALGQGPEFLTYFQNEAQLDKSGLPSDRFFAERPEGSVSTLKIQRTQQEDSAVYLCASSSGTGVNTGELFFGEGSRLTVL.

The chain carries TRBV27 and TRBJ1-1; D remains ambiguous. V was pared by 0 bases and J by 4 bases, with 6 bases between. The germline gives CDR1 MNHEY, CDR2 SMNVEV (reference sequence). The CDR3 consists of 13 residues. CDR3 residues: CASSLSWPTEAFF. The CDR3, as DNA: TGTGCCAGCAGTTTATCGTGGCCCACTGAAGCTTTCTTT.

This chain joins TRBV18 and TRBJ1-5, with 8 bases lining up with TRBD1. Germline V lookup: CDR1 KGHSH, CDR2 LQKENI. J was trimmed by 5 bases and V by 3 bases; bases with no gene match: 12. The length of the CDR3 is 17 residues. The CDR3 here is CASSPTQPRGLDQPQHF. The CDR3 nucleotides read TGTGCCAGCTCACCCACTCAACCCAGGGGGCTGGATCAGCCCCAGCATTTT.